Following are 15 T cell receptor beta chains from one sample sequenced in a study of beta chain features in type 1 diabetes. Reverse transcribing all isolated RNA meant expressed TCRB transcripts were sequenced. Sequenced by immunoSEQ multiplex PCR; TCRdb stores in-frame clones only, minus some. Altogether 65,000 to 100,000 clones are present, 25% to 35% being singletons, with the ten largest covering over 0.35%. Sequenced input: stem cell memory CD4+ T cells from blood. The receptors were sampled from a woman younger than 35 in good health.

This clone appeared a few times. This chain connects TRBV7-9 to TRBJ1-1; 11 bases align to TRBD1. The germline V gene encodes CDR1 SEHNR and CDR2 FQNEAQ (reference sequence). Losses at the gene ends were 1 base for V and 4 bases for J; bases not matched to a gene: 2. This CDR3 spans 15 amino acids. DNA for the CDR3: TGTGCCAGCAGCTTAGGGGGGACAGGGGGCACTGAAGCTTTCTTT. Encoded protein: CASSLGGTGGTEAFF.

This chain links TRBV7-2 with TRBJ2-6; 8 bases line up with TRBD2. The CDR3 runs to 18 residues. Germline V gives CDR1 SGHTA, CDR2 FQGNSA. The trim removed 5 bases at V and 4 bases at J, leaving 13 bases unmatched. The CDR3, as DNA: TGTGCCAGCAGCATCCAGGGGAACCGGGGGGGAGGGGCCAACGTCCTGACTTTC. This codes for CASSIQGNRGGGANVLTF.

CDR3 in amino acids: CASSQDQGGEKLFF. CDR3 bases: TGCGCCAGCAGCCAAGATCAGGGGGGAGAAAAACTGTTTTTT. V usage is TRBV4-3 and J usage is TRBJ1-4; 7 positions match TRBD1. The CDR3 has 14 residues. Germline V CDR1 and CDR2: LGHNA, YSLEER. The junction had 3 bases not matched to a gene; V was cut back by 0 bases and J by 8 bases.

V is TRBV4-3 and J is TRBJ1-1; 9 bases fit TRBD1. Germline V lookup: CDR1 LGHNA, CDR2 YSLEER. The CDR3 runs to 14 residues. The trim removed 4 bases at V and 4 bases at J, leaving 4 bases unmatched. CDR3 sequence reads: CASSRGQGITEAFF. The CDR3 nucleotides read TGCGCCAGCAGCCGAGGACAGGGGATCACTGAAGCTTTCTTT.

The rearrangement joins TRBV29-1 to TRBJ2-7; 11 bases map to TRBD1. This CDR3 region has 14 residues. V lost 1 base, J lost 7 bases, and 6 bases stayed unmatched. Germline values: CDR1 SQVTM, CDR2 ANQGSEA. The CDR3 reads CSVEGGTGGGEQYF. The CDR3 coding sequence is TGCAGCGTTGAAGGGGGGACAGGGGGGGGAGAGCAGTACTTC.

This clone was detected only a few times. CDR3 amino acids: CASSYLARYGYTF. The DNA for the CDR3 is TGTGCCAGCAGTTACTTAGCCAGATATGGCTACACCTTC. The V gene is TRBV6-6, the J gene TRBJ1-2; D is undetermined. The germline V gene encodes CDR1 MNHNY and CDR2 SVGAGI (reference sequence). Trimming took off 1 base at V and 5 bases at J, with 8 bases between the two ends. The CDR3 spans 13 residues.

This chain uses TRBV5-1 with TRBJ1-6; 9 bases match TRBD1. This CDR3 comprises 14 residues. V was clipped by 4 bases and J by 9 bases; unmatched bases: 5. Germline CDR1 and CDR2: SGHRS and YFSETQ. CDR3 in amino acids: CASSQQGAGSPLHF. The CDR3 DNA is TGCGCCAGCAGCCAACAGGGGGCTGGTTCACCCCTCCACTTT.

The rearrangement links TRBV5-1 to TRBJ2-5, with TRBD2 identical over 8 bases. CDR3 length: 14 amino acids. Trimming cost V 5 bases and J 2 bases; bases outside gene matches: 5. Per the germline V gene, CDR1 is SGHRS and CDR2 is YFSETQ. The CDR3 nucleotides are TGCGCCAGCAGGGGGCTAGCGGGTCAAGAGACCCAGTACTTC. This codes for CASRGLAGQETQYF.

This sequence joins TRBV7-2 and TRBJ1-5; TRBD1 might be the D (5 bases). Germline values: CDR1 SGHTA, CDR2 FQGNSA. The ends were cut back, 0 bases at V and 7 bases at J, with 10 bases in the middle. The CDR3 covers 14 residues. In nucleotides, the CDR3 is TGTGCCAGCAGCTTAGCCGCTCAGGGCCAGCCCCAGCATTTT. Amino acids: CASSLAAQGQPQHF.

The chain combines TRBV30 with TRBJ2-7, with D tentatively TRBD1 (6 bases). The CDR3 loop spans 14 amino acids. CDR1 is GTSNPN, CDR2 SVGIG, per germline (reference sequence). Trimming left V 0 bases short and J 2 bases short, with 11 bases between. The CDR3: CAWSVDTGTYEQYF. CDR3 DNA sequence: TGTGCCTGGAGTGTAGACACAGGGACCTACGAGCAGTACTTC. The full variable domain, its missing parts supplied by reference TRBV30 and TRBJ2-7, is SQTIHQWPATLVQPVGSPLSLECTVEGTSNPNLYWYRQAAGRGLQLLFYSVGIGQISSEVPQNLSASRPQDRQFILSSKKLLLSDSGFYLCAWSVDTGTYEQYFGPGTRLTVT.

The J gene is TRBJ2-3, the V gene TRBV2; TRBD2 matches 7 bases. Germline CDR1 SNHLY, CDR2 FYNNEI. V gave up 7 bases and J gave up 4 bases; unmatched junction bases: 8. The CDR3 is made up of 14 amino acids. The CDR3 DNA is TGTGCCAGCAAACCCGGGACTAACCCAGATACGCAGTATTTT. It yields the protein CASKPGTNPDTQYF.

This clone came up a few times. The chain uses TRBV4-1 and TRBJ2-6; 8 bases agree with TRBD2. The junction had 7 bases not matched to a gene; V was cut back by 8 bases and J by 4 bases. The CDR3 length is 15 residues. CDR1 and CDR2 (germline): MGHRA, YSYEKL. The CDR3 DNA reads as TGCGCCAGCTCATTGGCGGGAGGCGGGGCCAACGTCCTGACTTTC. This translates into CASSLAGGGANVLTF.

The V call is TRBV14, the J call TRBJ2-1; TRBD2 is a possible D gene (5 bases). Germline V gives CDR1 SGHDN, CDR2 FVKESK. V lost 2 bases and J lost 14, with 22 bases in between. This CDR3 is 15 amino acids long. The CDR3 spells CASSQKENQRQQEFF. As DNA, the CDR3 is TGTGCCAGCAGCCAAAAGGAAAACCAGCGGCAGCAGGAGTTCTTC.

The gene calls are TRBV4-3 and TRBJ1-5; D is possibly TRBD1 (5 bases). This CDR3 contains 15 residues. V shed 0 bases and J shed 4 bases, with 10 bases lying between them. The germline V gene encodes CDR1 LGHNA and CDR2 YSLEER. The CDR3 nucleotides read TGCGCCAGCAGCCAAGATTCAGGGTATAATCAGCCCCAGCATTTT. It encodes CASSQDSGYNQPQHF.

V and J are TRBV7-2 and TRBJ2-3; the match to TRBD2 covers 9 bases. The trim removed 4 bases at V and 5 bases at J, leaving 7 bases unmatched. The CDR3 extends over 15 amino acids. Germline V gene data show CDR1 as SGHTA and CDR2 as FQGNSA. The CDR3 sequence is CASSSGRGGGDTQYF. CDR3 nucleotide sequence: TGTGCCAGCAGCTCTGGGCGGGGGGGTGGAGATACGCAGTATTTT.